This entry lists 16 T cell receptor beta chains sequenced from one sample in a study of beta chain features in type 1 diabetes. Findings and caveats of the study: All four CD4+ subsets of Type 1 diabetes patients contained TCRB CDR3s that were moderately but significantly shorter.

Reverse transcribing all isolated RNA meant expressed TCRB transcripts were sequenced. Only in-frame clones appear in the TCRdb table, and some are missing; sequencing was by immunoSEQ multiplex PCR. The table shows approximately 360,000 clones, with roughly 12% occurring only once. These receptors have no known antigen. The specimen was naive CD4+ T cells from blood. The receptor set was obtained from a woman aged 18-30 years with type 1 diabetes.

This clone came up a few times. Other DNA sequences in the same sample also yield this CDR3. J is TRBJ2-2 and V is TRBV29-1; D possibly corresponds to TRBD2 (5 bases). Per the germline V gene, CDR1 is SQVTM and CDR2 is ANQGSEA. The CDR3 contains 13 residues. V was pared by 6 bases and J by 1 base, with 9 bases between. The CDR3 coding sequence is TGCAGCGTGGACCGGGGGAACACCGGGGAGCTGTTTTTT. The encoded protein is CSVDRGNTGELFF.

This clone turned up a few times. For the CDR3, the DNA is TGTGCCAGCAGTTCCAGGGGACAGGGAAGAGACGAGCAGTACTTC. This sequence encodes CASSSRGQGRDEQYF. The chain uses TRBV27 and TRBJ2-7, with TRBD1 identical over 9 bases. Trimming took 4 bases from V and 5 from J; bases not matched to a gene: 9. This CDR3 has 15 residues. The germline CDR1 and CDR2 sequences are MNHEY and SMNVEV (reference sequence).

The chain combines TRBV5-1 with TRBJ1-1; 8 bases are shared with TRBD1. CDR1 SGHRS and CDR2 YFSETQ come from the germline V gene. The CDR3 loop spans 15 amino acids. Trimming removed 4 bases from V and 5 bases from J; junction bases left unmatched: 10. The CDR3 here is CASSIQTGARTEAFF. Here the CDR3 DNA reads TGCGCCAGCAGCATCCAGACAGGGGCAAGGACTGAAGCTTTCTTT.

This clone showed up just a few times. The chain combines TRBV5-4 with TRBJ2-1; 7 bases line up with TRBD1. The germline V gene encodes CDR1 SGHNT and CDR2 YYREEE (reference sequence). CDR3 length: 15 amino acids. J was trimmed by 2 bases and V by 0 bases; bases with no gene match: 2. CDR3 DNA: TGTGCCAGCAGCTTGGGGACAGGACCCTACAATGAGCAGTTCTTC. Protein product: CASSLGTGPYNEQFF.

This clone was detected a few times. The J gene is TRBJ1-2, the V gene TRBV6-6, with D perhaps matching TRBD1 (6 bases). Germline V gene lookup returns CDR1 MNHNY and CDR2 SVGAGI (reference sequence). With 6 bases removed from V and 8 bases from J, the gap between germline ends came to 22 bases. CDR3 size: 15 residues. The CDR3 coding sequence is TGTGCCAGCAGCGATTTGGGGACATCCCCCTTCGGCTACACCTTC. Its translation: CASSDLGTSPFGYTF.

DNA of the CDR3: TGCAGTGCTGAACGGTCATACGAGCAGTACTTC. Encoded protein: CSAERSYEQYF. The chain links TRBV20-1 to TRBJ2-7; D not certain. Trimming stripped 5 bases from V and 4 bases from J, with 9 bases between. From germline, CDR1 is DFQATT and CDR2 SNEGSKA (reference sequence). This CDR3 contains 11 residues.

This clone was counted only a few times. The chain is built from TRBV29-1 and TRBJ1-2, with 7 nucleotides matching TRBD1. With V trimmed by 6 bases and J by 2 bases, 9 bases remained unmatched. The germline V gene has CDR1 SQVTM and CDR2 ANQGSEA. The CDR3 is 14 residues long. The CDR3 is CSVSQGIPNYGYTF. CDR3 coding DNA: TGCAGCGTGTCACAGGGGATCCCCAACTATGGCTACACCTTC.

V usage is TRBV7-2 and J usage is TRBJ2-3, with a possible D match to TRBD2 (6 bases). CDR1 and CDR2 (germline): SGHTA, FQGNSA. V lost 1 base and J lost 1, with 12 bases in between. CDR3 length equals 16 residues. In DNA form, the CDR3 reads TGTGCCAGCAGCTTAGTGAGCGGGCTCCGCACAGATACGCAGTATTTT. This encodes CASSLVSGLRTDTQYF. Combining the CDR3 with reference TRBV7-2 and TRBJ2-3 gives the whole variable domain GAGVSQSPSNKVTEKGKDVELRCDPISGHTALYWYRQSLGQGLEFLIYFQGNSAPDKSGLPSDRFSAERTGGSVSTLTIQRTQQEDSAVYLCASSLVSGLRTDTQYFGPGTRLTVL.

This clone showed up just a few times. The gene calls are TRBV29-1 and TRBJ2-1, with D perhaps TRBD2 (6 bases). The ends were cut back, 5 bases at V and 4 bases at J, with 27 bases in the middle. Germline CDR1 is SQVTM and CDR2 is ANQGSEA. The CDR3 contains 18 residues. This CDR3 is CSVFPFQTRRGRYNEQFF. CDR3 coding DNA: TGCAGCGTTTTTCCCTTCCAAACTCGTCGGGGGAGATACAATGAGCAGTTCTTC.

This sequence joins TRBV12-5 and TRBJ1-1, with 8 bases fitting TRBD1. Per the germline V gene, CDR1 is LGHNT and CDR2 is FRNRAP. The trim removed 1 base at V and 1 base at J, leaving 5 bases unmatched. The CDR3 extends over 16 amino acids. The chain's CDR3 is CASGLGPGTGNTEAFF. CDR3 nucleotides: TGTGCTAGTGGTTTGGGCCCCGGGACAGGGAACACTGAAGCTTTCTTT.

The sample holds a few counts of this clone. DNA for the CDR3: TGTGCCAGCTCACACGGGACAGGGCAAGAGACCCAGTACTTC. Translated: CASSHGTGQETQYF. The J gene is TRBJ2-5, the V gene TRBV18; TRBD1 agrees at 9 bases. V lost 4 bases to trimming and J lost 2 bases; unmatched junction nucleotides: 2. Per the germline V gene, CDR1 is KGHSH and CDR2 is LQKENI. This CDR3 contains 14 residues.

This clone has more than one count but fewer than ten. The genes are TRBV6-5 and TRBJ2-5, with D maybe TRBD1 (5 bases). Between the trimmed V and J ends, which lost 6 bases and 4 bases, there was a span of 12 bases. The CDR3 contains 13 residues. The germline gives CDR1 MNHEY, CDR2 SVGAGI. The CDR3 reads CASSQIRGETQYF. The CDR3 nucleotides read TGTGCCAGCAGCCAAATTAGGGGAGAGACCCAGTACTTC.

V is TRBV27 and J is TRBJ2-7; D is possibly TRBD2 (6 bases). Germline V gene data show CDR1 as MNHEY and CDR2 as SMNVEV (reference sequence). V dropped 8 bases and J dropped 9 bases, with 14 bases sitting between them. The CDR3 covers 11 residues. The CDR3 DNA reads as TGTGCCAGCGGGGCGGGGTTGGCGCAGTACTTC. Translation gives CASGAGLAQYF.

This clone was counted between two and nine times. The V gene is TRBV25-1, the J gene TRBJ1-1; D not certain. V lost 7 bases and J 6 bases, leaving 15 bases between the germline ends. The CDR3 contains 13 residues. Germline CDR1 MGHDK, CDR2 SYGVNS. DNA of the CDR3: TGTGCCAGCACTCAAGCCGGTACCGCTGAAGCTTTCTTT. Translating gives CASTQAGTAEAFF.

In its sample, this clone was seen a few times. The CDR3 DNA is TGTGCCAGCAGTTACTCGGCAGCGGGGGGCGTGGAGCAGTACTTC. It translates to CASSYSAAGGVEQYF. The V call is TRBV6-5, the J call TRBJ2-7; 9 bases match TRBD2. Germline-derived CDR1 and CDR2 are MNHEY and SVGAGI. The CDR3 loop spans 15 amino acids. V lost 0 bases and J lost 7; bases outside the gene matches: 7.

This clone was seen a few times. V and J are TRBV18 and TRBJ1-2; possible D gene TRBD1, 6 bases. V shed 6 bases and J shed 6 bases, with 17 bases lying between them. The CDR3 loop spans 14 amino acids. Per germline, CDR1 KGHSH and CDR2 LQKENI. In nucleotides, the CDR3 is TGTGCCAGCTCCCGGAATCGGGACACCGATGGCTACACCTTC. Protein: CASSRNRDTDGYTF. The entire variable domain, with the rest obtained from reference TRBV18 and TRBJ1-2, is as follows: NAGVMQNPRHLVRRRGQEARLRCSPMKGHSHVYWYRQLPEEGLKFMVYLQKENIIDESGMPKERFSAEFPKEGPSILRIQQVVRGDSAAYFCASSRNRDTDGYTFGSGTRLTVV.